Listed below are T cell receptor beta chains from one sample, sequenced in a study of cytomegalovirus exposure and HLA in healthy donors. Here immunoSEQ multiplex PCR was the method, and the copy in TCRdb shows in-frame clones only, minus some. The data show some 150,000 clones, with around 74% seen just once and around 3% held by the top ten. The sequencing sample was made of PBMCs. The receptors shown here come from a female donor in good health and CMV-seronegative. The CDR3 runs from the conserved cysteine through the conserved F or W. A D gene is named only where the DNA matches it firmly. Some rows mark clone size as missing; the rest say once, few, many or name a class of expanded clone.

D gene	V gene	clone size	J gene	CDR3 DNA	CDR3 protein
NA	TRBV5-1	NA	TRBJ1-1	TGCGCCAGCCGCGAGACACCTTCGGACACTGAAGCTTTCTTT	CASRETPSDTEAFF
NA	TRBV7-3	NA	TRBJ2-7	TGTGCCAGCAGCTTATGGCCGGGAGTCGCCTACGAGCAGTACTTC	CASSLWPGVAYEQYF
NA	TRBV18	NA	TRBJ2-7	TGTGCCAGCTCACCAGGGACTGCCATTCGGGACGAGCAGTACTTC	CASSPGTAIRDEQYF
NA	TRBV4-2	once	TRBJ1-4	TGTGCCAGCAGCCCGCGGGACGGCGGTAATGAAAAACTGTTTTTT	CASSPRDGGNEKLFF
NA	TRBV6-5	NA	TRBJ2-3	TGTGCCAGCAGTTACGGATCAGGCGGGCGGCCTCTTTTT	CASSYGSGGRPLF
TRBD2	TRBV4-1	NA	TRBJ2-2	TGCGCCAGCAGCCAGGTAGCGGGCGACGGGGAGCTGTTTTTT	CASSQVAGDGELFF
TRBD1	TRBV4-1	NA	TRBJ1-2	TGCGCCAGCAGGCCACAGGGGACCTATGGCTACACCTTC	CASRPQGTYGYTF
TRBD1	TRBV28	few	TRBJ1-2	TGTGCCAGCAGCACAGGGGGCACCAACTATGGCTACACCTTC	CASSTGGTNYGYTF
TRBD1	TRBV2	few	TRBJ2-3	TGTGCCAGCAGTGAATGGGAGACAGGGGGCTTAGATACGCAGTATTTT	CASSEWETGGLDTQYF
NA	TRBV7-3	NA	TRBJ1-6	TGTGCCAGCAGCGTCAGGACATCAGGGTATAATTCACCCCTCCACTTT	CASSVRTSGYNSPLHF
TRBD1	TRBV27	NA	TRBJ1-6	TGTGCCAGCAGTTTAGTCCAGGGGGCCTCACCCCTCCACTTT	CASSLVQGASPLHF
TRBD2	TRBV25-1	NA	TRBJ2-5	TGTGCCAGCAGTGAATTCAAGACGGGGGGGCAGGAGACCCAGTACTTC	CASSEFKTGGQETQYF
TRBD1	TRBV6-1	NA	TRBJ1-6	TGTGCCAGCAGTGAGGGACAGGTCCATAATTCACCCCTCCACTTT	CASSEGQVHNSPLHF
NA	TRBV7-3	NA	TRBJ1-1	TGTGCCAGCAGCCTAACGGGGGGTGGGGACACTGAAGCTTTCTTT	CASSLTGGGDTEAFF
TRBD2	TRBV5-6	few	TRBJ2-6	TGTGCCAGCTCACGACTAGCGCTAGACTCTGGGGCCAACGTCCTGACTTTC	CASSRLALDSGANVLTF
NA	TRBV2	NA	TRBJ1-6	TGTGCCAGCACAGCAGGGAGGCATGAAAATTCACCCCTCCACTTT	CASTAGRHENSPLHF
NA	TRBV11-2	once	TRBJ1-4	TGTGCCAGCAGCCCCCCCGCAACTAATGAAAAACTGTTTTTT	CASSPPATNEKLFF
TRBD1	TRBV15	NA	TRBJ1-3	TGTGCCACCAGCAGAGATGGTTGGACAGGGGGCGGAAACACCATATATTTT	CATSRDGWTGGGNTIYF
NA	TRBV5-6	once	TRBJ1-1	TGTGCCAGCAGCCCCGCCAGGCGGGCCCTGAACACTGAAGCTTTCTTT	CASSPARRALNTEAFF
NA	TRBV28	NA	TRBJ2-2	TGTGCCAGCAGTTTACTCTACACGGGGACCGGGGAGCTGTTTTTT	CASSLLYTGTGELFF
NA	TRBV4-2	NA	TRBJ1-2	TGTGCCAGCAGCCAACGGGACTATGGCTACACCTTC	CASSQRDYGYTF
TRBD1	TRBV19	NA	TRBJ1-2	TGTGCCAGTAGTCCTGGGACAGGCATTTCAGCTAACTATGGCTACACCTTC	CASSPGTGISANYGYTF